Presented here are 25 T cell receptor beta chains from one specimen sequenced in a study of blood T cell repertoires in COVID-19. TCRdb's table, derived via immunoSEQ multiplex PCR, lists solely in-frame clones and lacks some. The sample carries under 300,000 clones, around 86% recorded once. Material: peripheral blood. All receptors derive from a man aged 45-65 years with acute or convalescent COVID-19.

V is TRBV7-8 and J is TRBJ1-2, with 7 bases that match TRBD1. Germline values: CDR1 SGHVS, CDR2 FQNEAQ. The CDR3 runs to 14 residues. With 1 base clipped from V and 5 bases from J, the junction kept 4 bases outside the gene matches. The DNA for the CDR3 is TGTGCCAGCAGCTTAGAGGGGGCCGCATATGGCTACACCTTC. It yields the protein CASSLEGAAYGYTF.

This chain links TRBV30 with TRBJ1-6, with no clear D. V lost 4 bases to trimming and J lost 7 bases, with 5 bases between them. Germline CDR1 is GTSNPN and CDR2 is SVGIG (reference sequence). The CDR3 loop spans 11 amino acids. The CDR3 DNA sequence: TGTGCCTGGACTAAAAATTCACCCCTCCACTTT. The encoded protein is CAWTKNSPLHF.

With regard to this clone: At the DNA level, this CDR3 is encoded by other sequences in the same sample as well. The J gene is TRBJ2-3, the V gene TRBV19, with 8 bases lining up with TRBD2. Germline V lookup: CDR1 LNHDA, CDR2 SQIVND (reference sequence). The CDR3 has 16 residues. The V segment lost 3 bases and the J segment 0 bases; nucleotides outside the gene matches: 5. The CDR3 nucleotides are TGTGCCAGTAGTATCCTGGCGGGGGGAAGCACAGATACGCAGTATTTT. It translates to CASSILAGGSTDTQYF.

This clone was seen only once. The V and J genes are TRBV21-1 and TRBJ1-4. TRBV21-1 is deemed a pseudogene. The CDR3 runs 14 residues. The CDR3 DNA follows: TGTGCCAGCAGCAAAGAGGGGGGGAATGAAAAACTGTTTTTT. It encodes CASSKEGGNEKLFF.

This chain connects TRBV27 to TRBJ1-1; no clear D gene. The V end was cut by 6 bases, the J end by 1 base, with 12 bases between. The CDR3 is 14 residues long. Germline CDR1 is MNHEY and CDR2 is SMNVEV (reference sequence). CDR3 bases: TGTGCCAGCAGCTTGGTACGGGGGAACACTGAAGCTTTCTTT. It encodes CASSLVRGNTEAFF.

The chain uses TRBV6-5 and TRBJ1-2; D not resolved. V lost 6 bases, J lost 4 bases, and 12 bases lay in between. Looked up from germline, CDR1 is MNHEY and CDR2 is SVGAGI. The CDR3 totals 13 residues. The CDR3 region has the DNA TGTGCCAGCAGGATGCAGGTCCTCTATGGCTACACCTTC. Translated, it gives CASRMQVLYGYTF.

The J gene is TRBJ2-7, the V gene TRBV5-1, with 7 bases aligning to TRBD1. The CDR3 consists of 13 residues. Germline-derived CDR1 and CDR2 are SGHRS and YFSETQ. V shed 4 bases and J 5 bases; nucleotides not matched to a gene: 6. The CDR3 sequence: CASSRTGSDEQYF. The DNA for the CDR3 is TGCGCCAGCAGCCGGACAGGTTCGGACGAGCAGTACTTC.

This clone was seen once. The CDR3 spells CASSVGGARQPQHF. The CDR3 DNA reads as TGTGCCAGCAGCGTAGGAGGGGCCAGGCAGCCCCAGCATTTT. V and J are TRBV27 and TRBJ1-5; maybe TRBD1 (5 bases). Trimming took 6 bases from V and 7 from J, leaving 16 bases between them. Germline V gene lookup returns CDR1 MNHEY and CDR2 SMNVEV (reference sequence). The CDR3 runs to 14 residues.

The chain recombines TRBV11-2 with TRBJ1-4, with TRBD1 as a possible D gene (5 bases). V was shortened by 1 base and J by 3 bases, with 6 bases between the two germline ends. CDR3 length equals 14 residues. CDR1 and CDR2 from the germline V gene are SGHAT and FQNNGV. DNA of the CDR3: TGTGCCAGCAGCTTAGTAGGGGCTAATGAAAAACTGTTTTTT. It encodes CASSLVGANEKLFF.

DNA of the CDR3: TGTGCCAGCAGCTTAGATCTGGGGGGCACTGAAGCTTTCTTT. Protein sequence: CASSLDLGGTEAFF. This chain joins TRBV7-9 and TRBJ1-1; D is possibly TRBD1 (5 bases). Germline CDR1 reads SEHNR; CDR2 reads FQNEAQ (reference sequence). The CDR3 extends over 14 amino acids. V lost 1 base and J lost 4, with 10 bases in between. Supplemented by reference TRBV7-9 and TRBJ1-1, the full variable domain reads DTGVSQNPRHKITKRGQNVTFRCDPISEHNRLYWYRQTLGQGPEFLTYFQNEAQLEKSRLLSDRFSAERPKGSFSTLEIQRTEQGDSAMYLCASSLDLGGTEAFFGQGTRLTVV.

The chain carries TRBV19 and TRBJ1-6; D is possibly TRBD1 (5 bases). Trimming took 6 bases from V and 0 from J, leaving 9 bases between them. The CDR3 covers 15 residues. Germline lookup yields CDR1 LNHDA and CDR2 SQIVND (reference sequence). This CDR3 reads CASRDSSSYNSPLHF. For the CDR3, the DNA is TGTGCCAGTAGAGACAGCAGCTCCTATAATTCACCCCTCCACTTT.

This chain joins TRBV27 and TRBJ1-6; D unclear. Germline CDR1 reads MNHEY; CDR2 reads SMNVEV (reference sequence). V shed 2 bases and J shed 7 bases, with 6 bases lying between them. This CDR3 region has 13 residues. CDR3 coding DNA: TGTGCCAGCAGTTTACAGAAAAATTCACCCCTCCACTTT. Translated: CASSLQKNSPLHF.

The chain is built from TRBV6-5 and TRBJ1-1, with 7 bases lining up with TRBD1. The trim removed 6 bases at V and 4 bases at J, leaving 8 bases unmatched. The CDR3 covers 14 residues. CDR1 is MNHEY and CDR2 is SVGAGI in the germline V gene. CDR3 residues: CASSGDRVSTEAFF. The CDR3 DNA is TGTGCCAGCAGCGGAGACAGGGTTTCCACTGAAGCTTTCTTT.

The CDR3 nucleotides are TGTGCCATCAGTGAACGACCCGGGACAGATTCCTACGATCAGCCCCAGCATTTT. Its protein product is CAISERPGTDSYDQPQHF. The chain is built from TRBV10-3 and TRBJ1-5, with TRBD1 matching over 7 bases. The CDR3 consists of 18 residues. Trimming at V came to 3 bases and at J to 5 bases, leaving 16 bases not matched to a gene. Germline V gene lookup returns CDR1 ENHRY and CDR2 SYGVKD.

V is TRBV2 and J is TRBJ1-5, with a tentative D call TRBD1 (5 bases). V was trimmed by 3 bases and J by 6 bases, leaving 15 bases between them. Germline CDR1 is SNHLY and CDR2 is FYNNEI. The CDR3 is 15 residues long. DNA of the CDR3: TGTGCCAGCAGTGAGCAGGGATCATCGTTTCAGCCCCAGCATTTT. It encodes CASSEQGSSFQPQHF.

This chain connects TRBV5-1 to TRBJ2-3; 9 bases match TRBD2. The CDR3 runs to 15 residues. The ends lost 4 bases at V and 5 bases at J; junction bases unmatched: 8. From germline, CDR1 is SGHRS and CDR2 YFSETQ. CDR3 amino acids: CASSLPAGGGDTQYF. The CDR3 DNA reads TGCGCCAGCAGCCTTCCGGCGGGAGGGGGAGATACGCAGTATTTT.

The CDR3 region is CASSQGGWGTQYF. CDR3 bases: TGTGCCAGCAGTCAGGGGGGTTGGGGTACGCAGTATTTT. This chain joins TRBV2 and TRBJ2-3; D might be TRBD1 (7 bases). V was pared by 5 bases and J by 8 bases, with 14 bases between. Looked up from germline, CDR1 is SNHLY and CDR2 is FYNNEI. This CDR3 is 13 amino acids long.

The chain carries TRBV28 and TRBJ1-2; tentative D call: TRBD1 (5 bases). CDR1 and CDR2 from the germline V gene are MDHEN and SYDVKM. V was cut by 5 bases and J by 1 base, with 20 bases left in between. This CDR3 spans 17 amino acids. The CDR3 loop reads CASSVTRPPGDNYGYTF. DNA for the CDR3: TGTGCCAGCAGTGTAACCCGCCCACCGGGGGATAACTATGGCTACACCTTC.

V usage is TRBV12-3 or TRBV12-4 and J usage is TRBJ2-7; 8 bases agree with TRBD1. This CDR3 is 13 amino acids long. The V segment lost 6 bases and the J segment 5 bases; nucleotides outside the gene matches: 6. CDR3: CASRDRVTNEQYF. Written as DNA, the CDR3 is TGTGCCAGCAGGGACAGGGTAACCAACGAGCAGTACTTC.

This chain connects TRBV5-1 to TRBJ1-2; no firm D call. V lost 0 bases, J lost 3 bases, and 9 bases lay in between. The CDR3 totals 14 residues. Looked up from germline, CDR1 is SGHRS and CDR2 is YFSETQ. The CDR3 reads CASSLEPRDYGYTF. The DNA of the CDR3 is TGCGCCAGCAGCTTGGAGCCGAGGGACTATGGCTACACCTTC.

The J gene is TRBJ2-7, the V gene TRBV5-4; 8 nucleotides align to TRBD2. CDR1 and CDR2 from the germline V gene are SGHNT and YYREEE (reference sequence). This CDR3 is built from 16 residues. V was pared by 4 bases and J by 0 bases, with 9 bases of the junction left unmatched. In DNA, the CDR3 is TGTGCCAGCAGCCCCGGAAGGACTAGCCCCTCCTACGAGCAGTACTTC. Translated, it gives CASSPGRTSPSYEQYF.

The rearrangement links TRBV7-8 to TRBJ1-5; D unresolved. The V end was cut by 5 bases, the J end by 5 bases, with 7 bases between. Germline values: CDR1 SGHVS, CDR2 FQNEAQ. CDR3 length: 12 amino acids. The CDR3 loop reads CASSPPDQPQHF. The CDR3 coding sequence is TGTGCCAGCAGCCCCCCTGATCAGCCCCAGCATTTT.

The rearrangement joins TRBV24-1 to TRBJ2-5, with 9 bases lining up with TRBD1. Germline V gives CDR1 KGHDR, CDR2 SFDVKD. CDR3 length: 17 residues. V was clipped by 3 bases and J by 4 bases; unmatched bases: 11. CDR3 loop: CATSDGTGTGTPETQYF. CDR3 nucleotides: TGTGCCACCAGTGATGGGACCGGGACAGGGACCCCAGAGACCCAGTACTTC.

The chain has TRBV4-2 and TRBJ1-4, with 8 bases identical to TRBD1. This CDR3 contains 16 residues. The J segment lost 1 base and the V segment lost 4 bases, leaving 5 bases of the junction unmatched. From germline, CDR1 is LGHNA and CDR2 YNFKEQ. The CDR3 protein is CASSLTGQGTNEKLFF. CDR3 sequence (DNA): TGTGCCAGCAGCCTCACCGGACAGGGAACTAATGAAAAACTGTTTTTT.

This sequence joins TRBV5-6 and TRBJ2-1; the match to TRBD1 covers 7 bases. Looked up from germline, CDR1 is SGHDT and CDR2 is YYEEEE. Unmatched junction bases numbered 9, after V lost 4 bases and J lost 2 bases. The CDR3 totals 16 residues. The DNA for the CDR3 is TGTGCCAGCAGCCACGGACAGGCTGGGGCCTACAATGAGCAGTTCTTC. Its protein product is CASSHGQAGAYNEQFF.